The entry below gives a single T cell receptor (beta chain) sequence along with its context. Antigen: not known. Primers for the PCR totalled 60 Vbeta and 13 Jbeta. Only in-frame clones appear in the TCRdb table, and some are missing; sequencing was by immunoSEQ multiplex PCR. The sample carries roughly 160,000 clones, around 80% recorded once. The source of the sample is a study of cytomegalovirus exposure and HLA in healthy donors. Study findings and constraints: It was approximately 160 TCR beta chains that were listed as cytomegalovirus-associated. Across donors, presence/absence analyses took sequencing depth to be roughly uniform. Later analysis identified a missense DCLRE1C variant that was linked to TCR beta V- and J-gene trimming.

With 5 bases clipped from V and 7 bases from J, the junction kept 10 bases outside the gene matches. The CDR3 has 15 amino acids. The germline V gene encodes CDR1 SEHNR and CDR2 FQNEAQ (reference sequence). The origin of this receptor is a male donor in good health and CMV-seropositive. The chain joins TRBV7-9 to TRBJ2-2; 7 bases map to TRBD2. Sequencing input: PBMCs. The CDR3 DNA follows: TGTGCCAGCAGCGCGGGACCAACTAGCGTCGGGGAGCTGTTTTTT. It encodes CASSAGPTSVGELFF.